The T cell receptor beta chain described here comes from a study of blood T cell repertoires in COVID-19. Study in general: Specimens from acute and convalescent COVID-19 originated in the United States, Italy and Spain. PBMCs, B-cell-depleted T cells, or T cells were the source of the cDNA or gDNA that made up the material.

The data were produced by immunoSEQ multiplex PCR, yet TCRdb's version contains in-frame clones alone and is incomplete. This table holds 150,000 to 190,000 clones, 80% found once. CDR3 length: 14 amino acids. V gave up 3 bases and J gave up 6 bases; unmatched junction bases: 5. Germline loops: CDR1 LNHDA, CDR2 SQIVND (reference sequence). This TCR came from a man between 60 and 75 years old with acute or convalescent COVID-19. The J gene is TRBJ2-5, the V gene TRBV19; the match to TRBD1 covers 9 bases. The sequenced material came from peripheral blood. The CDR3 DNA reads TGTGCCAGTAGTATTACCGGACAGGGGAAGACCCAGTACTTC. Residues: CASSITGQGKTQYF.